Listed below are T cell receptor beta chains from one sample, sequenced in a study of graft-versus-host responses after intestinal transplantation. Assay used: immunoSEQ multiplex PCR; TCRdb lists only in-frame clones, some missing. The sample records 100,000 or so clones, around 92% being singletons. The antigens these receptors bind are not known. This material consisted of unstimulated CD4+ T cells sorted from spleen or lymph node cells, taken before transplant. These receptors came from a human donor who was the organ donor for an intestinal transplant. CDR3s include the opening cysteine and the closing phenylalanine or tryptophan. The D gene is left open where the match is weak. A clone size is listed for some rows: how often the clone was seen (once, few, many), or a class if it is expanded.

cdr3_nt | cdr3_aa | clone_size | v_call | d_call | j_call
TGTGCCAGCAGCTCAGCGGGAGGGCCTAATGAAAAACTGTTTTTT | CASSSAGGPNEKLFF | . | TRBV7-2 | . | TRBJ1-4
TGTGCCAGCAGCTTAGGACTAGCGGGGGGGAGCAATACGCAGTATTTT | CASSLGLAGGSNTQYF | . | TRBV7-9 | TRBD2 | TRBJ2-3
TGTGCCAGCAGTCCCTGGGGAGACCGCTACTACGAGCAGTACTTC | CASSPWGDRYYEQYF | . | TRBV6-5 | . | TRBJ2-7
TGCGCCAGCAGCCCCTACGGGGCGGGGCGGTCCCTGGGCACAGATACGCAGTATTTT | CASSPYGAGRSLGTDTQYF | . | TRBV4-3 | . | TRBJ2-3
TGTGCCAGCAGCCTCAGAGCAGGGGTGAACACTGAAGCTTTCTTT | CASSLRAGVNTEAFF | . | TRBV9 | . | TRBJ1-1
TGTGCCAGCTCATACGGGAAAGAGACCCAGTACTTC | CASSYGKETQYF | . | TRBV18 | . | TRBJ2-5
TGTGCCAGCTCCCCGGGACTGAACCCCTACGAGCAGTACTTC | CASSPGLNPYEQYF | . | TRBV18 | . | TRBJ2-7
TGTGCCAGCAGCTATGGACTATACACAGATACGCAGTATTTT | CASSYGLYTDTQYF | . | TRBV11-2 | . | TRBJ2-3
TGTGCCAGCTCACTGGGACAGGGAGGAGACTACGAGCAGTACTTC | CASSLGQGGDYEQYF | . | TRBV18 | TRBD1 | TRBJ2-7
TGTGCCTGGAGTGTGGTTACGGGGACTAATGAAAAACTGTTTTTT | CAWSVVTGTNEKLFF | . | TRBV30 | . | TRBJ1-4
TGTGCCAGCAGCGCTGGGACAGGACTAGCCAAAAACATTCAGTACTTC | CASSAGTGLAKNIQYF | . | TRBV9 | TRBD1 | TRBJ2-4
TGTGCCAGCAGCTTCGGATACCAGGGGAACTATGGCTACACCTTC | CASSFGYQGNYGYTF | . | TRBV5-6 | . | TRBJ1-2
TGTGCCAGCTTGCGCCAGGGGAAAAGGGATGAGCAGTTCTTC | CASLRQGKRDEQFF | . | TRBV7-8 | . | TRBJ2-1
TGTGCCAGCAGCGTAGTCCCAGGGGGAACCGGGGAGCTGTTTTTT | CASSVVPGGTGELFF | . | TRBV9 | TRBD1 | TRBJ2-2
TGTGCCATCAGTGAAGGCCCAGGGGGCTCCTACGAGCAGTACTTC | CAISEGPGGSYEQYF | . | TRBV10-3 | TRBD1 | TRBJ2-7
TGTGCCAGCAGGTCAGACGGGACAGGGAGATTCGAGCAGTACTTC | CASRSDGTGRFEQYF | . | TRBV28 | TRBD1 | TRBJ2-7
TGTGCCAGCACCCAATCCAGAGCGGGGGGGGAGACCCAGTACTTC | CASTQSRAGGETQYF | . | TRBV11-2 | TRBD2 | TRBJ2-5
TGTGCCAGCAGCTTAAACAGGAACGGTGGCTACACCTTC | CASSLNRNGGYTF | . | TRBV7-3 | . | TRBJ1-2
TGTGCCAGCAGTTACAGGGGGACCGGGGAGCTGTTTTTT | CASSYRGTGELFF | . | TRBV6-6 | . | TRBJ2-2
TGTGCCAGCAGCCAAGAGCTAGCGGGGGTAGAGCAGTACTTC | CASSQELAGVEQYF | . | TRBV14 | TRBD2 | TRBJ2-7
TGTGCCAGCAGCTCCAGCCCAGGGTACAATGAGCAGTTCTTC | CASSSSPGYNEQFF | . | TRBV7-3 | . | TRBJ2-1
TGTGCCAGCAGCTCCCGGCCCCGGGACTCAACCTACGAGCAGTACTTC | CASSSRPRDSTYEQYF | . | TRBV7-2 | . | TRBJ2-7
TGTGCCAGCAGCCCATCCTACGAGCAGTACTTC | CASSPSYEQYF | . | TRBV7-9 | . | TRBJ2-7
TGCGCCAGCAGCCAAGAATTGAGGGCAGCCCAAAACTATGGCTACACCTTC | CASSQELRAAQNYGYTF | . | TRBV4-1 | . | TRBJ1-2
TGTGCCAGCAGCCGAGACAGAGAAGGCTCCTACGAGCAGTACTTC | CASSRDREGSYEQYF | . | TRBV11-1 | . | TRBJ2-7
TGTGCCAGCGTGGCCGGGGTCGAGCAGTACTTC | CASVAGVEQYF | . | TRBV11-2 | . | TRBJ2-7
TGTGCCAGCAGCCAACCCCCGAGTGGCTACACCTTC | CASSQPPSGYTF | . | TRBV14 | . | TRBJ1-2
TGTGCCACCAACACAGATACTAGCACAGATACGCAGTATTTT | CATNTDTSTDTQYF | . | TRBV15 | . | TRBJ2-3
TGTGCCAGCAGCGTAGAAGTTGGGGCAGGGGGCTACAATGAGCAGTTCTTC | CASSVEVGAGGYNEQFF | once | TRBV9 | TRBD1 | TRBJ2-1
TGCGCCAGCAGCCGGACTGGGCGACAGGGGTCCTATAATTCACCCCTCCACTTT | CASSRTGRQGSYNSPLHF | . | TRBV4-3 | TRBD1 | TRBJ1-6
TGCGCCAGCAGCCGGAGACTAGCGGGGGTCCAAGAGACCCAGTACTTC | CASSRRLAGVQETQYF | . | TRBV4-1 | TRBD2 | TRBJ2-5
TGCGCCAGCAGCTTGTCCGGGTACGAGCAGTACTTC | CASSLSGYEQYF | . | TRBV5-1 | . | TRBJ2-7
TGTGCCAGCAGCCAGGGACAGGGAGGCAATCAGCCCCAGCATTTT | CASSQGQGGNQPQHF | . | TRBV4-2 | TRBD1 | TRBJ1-5
TGCGCCAGCAGTCCGGACAGGGATGGCGAAAAACTGTTTTTT | CASSPDRDGEKLFF | . | TRBV23-1 | TRBD1 | TRBJ1-4
TGTGCCAGCAGTCCGAACAGGGGCTGGGGCACAGATACGCAGTATTTT | CASSPNRGWGTDTQYF | . | TRBV27 | TRBD1 | TRBJ2-3
TGTGCCACCAACTCACCGTCCTCTGGGCGAGCAGATTTGAACACTGAAGCTTTCTTT | CATNSPSSGRADLNTEAFF | . | TRBV5-4 | . | TRBJ1-1
TGTGCCAGCAGCTTGGGGGGACAGGTCCCCTACGAGCAGTACTTC | CASSLGGQVPYEQYF | . | TRBV5-4 | TRBD1 | TRBJ2-7
TGTGCCAGCAGCTCCCCCTGGGGGACTAGCGGAGCCGGAACCCAGTACTTC | CASSSPWGTSGAGTQYF | . | TRBV11-2 | TRBD2 | TRBJ2-5
TGTGCCAGCAGCTCCCATAGCAATCAGCCCCAGCATTTT | CASSSHSNQPQHF | . | TRBV7-9 | . | TRBJ1-5
TGCGCCAGCAGCCAAGCACCGTTCGGGACACCAACATTATACGAGCAGTACTTC | CASSQAPFGTPTLYEQYF | . | TRBV4-1 | . | TRBJ2-7
TGCGCCAGCAGCCAAGAAGGCAGGGGCGACTATGGCTACACCTTC | CASSQEGRGDYGYTF | . | TRBV4-1 | . | TRBJ1-2
TGTGCCAGCAGCCAAGATCAGACAGCCTACGAGCAGTACTTC | CASSQDQTAYEQYF | . | TRBV4-2 | . | TRBJ2-7
TGTGCCAGCATCCGGGCGGGGGTTGTCACTGAAGCTTTCTTT | CASIRAGVVTEAFF | . | TRBV5-6 | . | TRBJ1-1
TGTGCCAGCAGCGAAAGGGCAGGGGACTATGGCTACACCTTC | CASSERAGDYGYTF | . | TRBV4-2 | . | TRBJ1-2
TGTGCCAGCAGCTTGGGCTCGGCGGGGGGACCCTACGAGCAGTACTTC | CASSLGSAGGPYEQYF | . | TRBV7-2 | TRBD2 | TRBJ2-7
TGTGCCAGCAGCTTAATCTCGAGGGAATATGGCTACACCTTC | CASSLISREYGYTF | . | TRBV7-9 | . | TRBJ1-2
TGCGCCAGCTCTGGAGCGGGGGGGCAAGAGACCCAGTACTTC | CASSGAGGQETQYF | . | TRBV5-1 | TRBD2 | TRBJ2-5
TGCAGCGTCGGCCACCTGGCAGGGTTGATGACCGGGGAGCTGTTTTTT | CSVGHLAGLMTGELFF | . | TRBV29-1 | . | TRBJ2-2
TGTGCCAGCAGCTTGGGTCGGGGGGTGGGCGAGCAGTACTTC | CASSLGRGVGEQYF | . | TRBV7-2 | TRBD2 | TRBJ2-7
TGTGCCAGCAGTTACAAGCCCGACTACTACAATGAGCAGTTCTTC | CASSYKPDYYNEQFF | . | TRBV6-5 | . | TRBJ2-1
TGTGCCAGCAGCTTAGCGTTGACAGCCAATGGCTACACCTTC | CASSLALTANGYTF | . | TRBV7-9 | . | TRBJ1-2
TGTGCCAGCAGCCAAGAGGGGGGGCTTAGCAATCAGCCCCAGCATTTT | CASSQEGGLSNQPQHF | . | TRBV4-2 | . | TRBJ1-5
TGTGCCAGCAGGGGTGAATATGGCAGGGCCTATGGCTACACCTTC | CASRGEYGRAYGYTF | . | TRBV25-1 | . | TRBJ1-2